This is a list of T cell receptor beta chains from one sample in a study of T cells in Graves' hyperthyroidism and ophthalmopathy. TCRdb reprocessed the multiplex PCR reads via MiXCR and lists one record per CDR3 protein. In the table there are around 350,000 distinct CDR3 sequences, about 20% of which are singletons. Material for sequencing was blood. The source of these receptors is a woman between 18 and 29 years old with Graves' hyperthyroidism. CDR3s include the opening cysteine and the closing phenylalanine or tryptophan. Each record gives: J gene, V gene, CDR3 protein.

TRBJ1-1 TRBV12-3/TRBV12-4 CASSTNMNTEAFF
TRBJ1-1 TRBV3-1 CASSQAVDRKEPWSAFF
TRBJ2-2 TRBV12-3/TRBV12-4 CASNITGETGELFF
TRBJ2-7 TRBV11-2 CASSRTITGTYEQYF
TRBJ1-2 TRBV28 CASRMGGLGGYTF
TRBJ2-5 TRBV7-8 CASSPPWAGGQETQYF
TRBJ2-7 TRBV19 CASSATRDGDYEQYF
TRBJ2-6 TRBV10-3 CAIPRGPQSGANVLTF
TRBJ1-1 TRBV6-1 CASKAGFEKAFF
TRBJ1-3 TRBV5-1 CVSSSPGSGNTIYF
TRBJ1-6 TRBV6-1 CASSESVGPGSSPLHF
TRBJ2-2 TRBV6-5 CASSYPNTGELFF
TRBJ1-1 TRBV6-5 CASSYSSGVTEAFF
TRBJ2-7 TRBV27 CASSLTGTAGGEQYF
TRBJ1-1 TRBV12-3/TRBV12-4 CASSLRQGGTEAFF
TRBJ2-5 TRBV12-3/TRBV12-4 CASSSGPGGETQYF
TRBJ1-1 TRBV20-1 CSALLTGGGTEAFF
TRBJ1-1 TRBV5-1 CASSYSGVSTEAFF
TRBJ2-7 TRBV10-1 CASSGSIAYEQYF
TRBJ2-2 TRBV5-1 CASSFRGLTGLVPGGELFF
TRBJ2-7 TRBV28 CASSLLATPHEQYF
TRBJ2-2 TRBV7-8 CASSLGGVSNGELFF
TRBJ2-7 TRBV6-5 CASSYGTVTYEQYF
TRBJ1-1 TRBV27 CASSLSRLNSGFF
TRBJ2-5 TRBV6-2/TRBV6-3 CASSTNRPSGTQETQYF
TRBJ1-1 TRBV6-1 CASSTTGGNTEAFF
TRBJ2-2 TRBV6-1 CASREYETGELFF
TRBJ1-2 TRBV6-1 CASRSAGSYGYTF
TRBJ1-6 TRBV5-4 CASSYGPSPLHF
TRBJ1-3 TRBV4-2 CASSQEPTGAGGNTIYF
TRBJ2-1 TRBV11-2 CASTGGTDSYNEQFF
TRBJ1-1 TRBV28 CASSFLRQVPRDTEAFF
TRBJ2-7 TRBV5-1 CASSLLGRREGSYEQYF
TRBJ1-5 TRBV12-3/TRBV12-4 CASSLGRSGQPQHF
TRBJ2-3 TRBV7-6 CASSLESGAMQYF
TRBJ2-2 TRBV12-3/TRBV12-4 CASSFALIAGNTGELFF
TRBJ1-2 TRBV2 CASLGGLADYGYTF
TRBJ1-1 TRBV29-1 CSTLRGSGDTEAFF
TRBJ2-1 TRBV6-1 CASTGLIQGYNEQFF
TRBJ1-2 TRBV6-5 CASSYTGQGYGYTF
TRBJ1-1 TRBV28 CASSLRGTYTEAFF
TRBJ1-5 TRBV24-1 CATSDSERPQHF
TRBJ1-2 TRBV12-3/TRBV12-4 CASSPRGFGYTF
TRBJ1-1 TRBV28 CASSFKEQSGPEAFF
TRBJ1-3 TRBV19 CASSGREASGNTIYF
TRBJ2-6 TRBV2 CASSEYSSGANVLTF
TRBJ2-6 TRBV10-3 CAISEPSGANVLTF
TRBJ2-7 TRBV7-7 CASSSGQGGEQYF
TRBJ1-2 TRBV11-2 CASSYTGTGDGYTF
TRBJ2-2 TRBV11-2 CASSLVAGANTGDLFF
TRBJ1-2 TRBV7-9 CASSQDTYGYTF
TRBJ2-7 TRBV20-1 CSASRGGRSYEQYF
TRBJ1-5 TRBV28 CASRTIRDREKNQPQHF
TRBJ1-1 TRBV6-1 CASSEAGGVVEAFF
TRBJ2-7 TRBV7-2 CASSLGGRTYYEQYF
TRBJ1-4 TRBV6-1 CASSEAGPDSGEKLFF
TRBJ1-3 TRBV5-1 CASSEGQSSGNTIYF